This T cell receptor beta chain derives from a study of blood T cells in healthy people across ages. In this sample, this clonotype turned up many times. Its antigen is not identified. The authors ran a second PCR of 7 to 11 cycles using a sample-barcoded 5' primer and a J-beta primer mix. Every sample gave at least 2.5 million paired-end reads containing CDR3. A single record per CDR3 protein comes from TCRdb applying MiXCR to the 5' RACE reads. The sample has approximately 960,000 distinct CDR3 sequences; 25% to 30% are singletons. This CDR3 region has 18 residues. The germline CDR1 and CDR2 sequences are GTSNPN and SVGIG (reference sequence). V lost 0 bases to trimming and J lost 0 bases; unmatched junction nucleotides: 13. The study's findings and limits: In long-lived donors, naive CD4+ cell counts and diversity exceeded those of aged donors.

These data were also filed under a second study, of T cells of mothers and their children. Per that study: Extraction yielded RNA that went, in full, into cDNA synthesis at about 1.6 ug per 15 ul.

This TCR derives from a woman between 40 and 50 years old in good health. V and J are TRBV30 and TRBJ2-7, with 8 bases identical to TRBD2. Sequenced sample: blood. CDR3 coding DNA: TGTGCCTGGAGTGTACGTAGGGCCCAAGGGACTAGCTCCTACGAGCAGTACTTC. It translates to CAWSVRRAQGTSSYEQYF.